This TCR beta chain was observed in a study of radiation and T cells in renal cell carcinoma. This table comes from immunoSEQ multiplex PCR, and its TCRdb copy is limited to in-frame clones, with some not included. The repertoire holds roughly 80,000 clones, roughly 85% seen once, with more than 2% in the top ten. V shed 4 bases, J shed 3 bases, and the junction held 4 bases outside the gene matches. The length of the CDR3 is 13 residues. Germline V gives CDR1 GTSNPN, CDR2 SVGIG (reference sequence). Time point noted: blood 4 weeks post-SBRT, at nephrectomy. Treatment given: 15 Gy SBRT to primary tumor, nephrectomy 4 weeks later.

This sequence joins TRBV30 and TRBJ2-3; 7 bases line up with TRBD2. This clonotype was sampled from an older woman with renal cell carcinoma. This material consisted of blood, taken from a patient whose treatment included radiotherapy and nephrectomy. This chain's CDR3 is CAWNTGGTDTQYF. In DNA, the CDR3 is TGTGCCTGGAATACGGGAGGAACAGATACGCAGTATTTT.